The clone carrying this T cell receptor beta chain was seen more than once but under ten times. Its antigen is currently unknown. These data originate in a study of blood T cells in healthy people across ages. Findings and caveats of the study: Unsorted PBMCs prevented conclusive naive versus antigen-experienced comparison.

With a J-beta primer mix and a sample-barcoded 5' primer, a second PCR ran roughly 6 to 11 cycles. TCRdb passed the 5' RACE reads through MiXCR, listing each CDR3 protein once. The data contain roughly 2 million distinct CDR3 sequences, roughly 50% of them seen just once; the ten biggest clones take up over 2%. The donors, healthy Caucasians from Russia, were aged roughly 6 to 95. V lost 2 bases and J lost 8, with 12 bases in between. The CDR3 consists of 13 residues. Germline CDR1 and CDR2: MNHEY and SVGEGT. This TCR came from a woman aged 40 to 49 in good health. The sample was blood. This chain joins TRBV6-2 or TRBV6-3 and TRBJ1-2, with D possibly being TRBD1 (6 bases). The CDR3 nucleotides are TGTGCCAGCAGTTACCCACAGGGAAGCGGCTACACCTTC. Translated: CASSYPQGSGYTF.